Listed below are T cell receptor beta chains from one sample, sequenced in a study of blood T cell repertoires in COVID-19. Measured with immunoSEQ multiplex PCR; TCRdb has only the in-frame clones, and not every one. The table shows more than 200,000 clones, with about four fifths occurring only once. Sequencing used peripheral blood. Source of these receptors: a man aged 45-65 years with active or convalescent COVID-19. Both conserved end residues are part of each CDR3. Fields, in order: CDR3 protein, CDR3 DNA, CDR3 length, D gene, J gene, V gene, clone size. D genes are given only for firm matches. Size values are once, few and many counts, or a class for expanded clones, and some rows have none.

CASSSTTGAPSYNEQFF	TGTGCCAGCAGTTCGACCACAGGTGCCCCTTCCTACAATGAGCAGTTCTTC	17	-	TRBJ2-1	TRBV28	-
CASSPDRNTGELFF	TGTGCCAGCTCACCGGACAGGAACACCGGGGAGCTGTTTTTT	14	-	TRBJ2-2	TRBV18	-
CASSLTATGWGTEAFF	TGTGCCAGCAGTTTAACCGCTACAGGGTGGGGAACTGAAGCTTTCTTT	16	-	TRBJ1-1	TRBV27	-
CASSFASGASSGYEQYF	TGTGCCAGCAGCTTCGCTAGCGGGGCGTCCTCTGGTTACGAGCAGTACTTC	17	TRBD2	TRBJ2-7	TRBV7-2	-
CATSPGGETDTQYF	TGTGCCACCAGCCCGGGGGGCGAAACAGATACGCAGTATTTT	14	-	TRBJ2-3	TRBV15	once
CASSSAFLGQTNEAFF	TGTGCCAGCAGCTCCGCTTTTTTGGGACAGACGAACGAAGCTTTCTTT	16	TRBD1	TRBJ1-1	TRBV7-3	-
CASSVRDRVTDTQYF	TGTGCCAGCAGCGTAAGGGACAGGGTAACAGATACGCAGTATTTT	15	TRBD1	TRBJ2-3	TRBV9	-
CASSFDRSGAQYF	TGCGCCAGCAGCTTCGACCGCTCAGGGGCCCAGTACTTC	13	-	TRBJ2-5	TRBV5-1	-
CASSLWNLRAGVSTNEKLFF	TGTGCCAGCAGTTTATGGAACCTCAGGGCAGGGGTATCAACTAATGAAAAACTGTTTTTT	20	-	TRBJ1-4	TRBV28	-
CASSQMPTGVSPLHF	TGTGCCAGCAGCCAAATGCCAACAGGGGTTTCACCCCTCCACTTT	15	TRBD1	TRBJ1-6	TRBV4-2	-
CASSYGSQYTGELFF	TGTGCCAGCAGTTACGGGAGTCAATACACCGGGGAGCTGTTTTTT	15	-	TRBJ2-2	TRBV6-6	-
CASSLPGTGSPLHF	TGTGCCAGCAGTTTACCCGGGACAGGTTCACCCCTCCACTTT	14	TRBD1	TRBJ1-6	TRBV28	-
CASSVDPAGSGGALGDTQYF	TGTGCCAGCAGCGTAGACCCGGCAGGTAGCGGGGGGGCCTTAGGGGATACGCAGTATTTT	20	TRBD2	TRBJ2-3	TRBV9	-
CASSLAGRDHEQYF	TGTGCCAGCAGCTTGGCGGGGAGGGACCACGAGCAGTACTTC	14	TRBD2	TRBJ2-7	TRBV5-4	-
CASSFAGTVNQPQHF	TGTGCCAGCAGCTTTGCCGGGACAGTCAATCAGCCCCAGCATTTT	15	TRBD1	TRBJ1-5	TRBV5-8	-
CAWSAPIGLAVNYEQYF	TGTGCCTGGAGTGCGCCCATCGGACTAGCCGTCAACTACGAGCAGTACTTC	17	TRBD2	TRBJ2-7	TRBV30	-
CASSIGGLAGFEETQYF	TGTGCCAGTAGTATCGGAGGACTAGCGGGGTTCGAGGAGACCCAGTACTTC	17	TRBD2	TRBJ2-5	TRBV19	-
CASSLSGSAEAFF	TGTGCCAGCAGCTTATCCGGGTCCGCTGAAGCTTTCTTT	13	-	TRBJ1-1	TRBV7-3	-
CASSQIARVNQPQHF	TGCGCCAGCAGTCAAATCGCCAGGGTAAATCAGCCCCAGCATTTT	15	-	TRBJ1-5	TRBV23-1	-
CASSEVRGDTGELFF	TGCGCCAGCAGCGAGGTCAGGGGGGACACCGGGGAGCTGTTTTTT	15	-	TRBJ2-2	TRBV5-1	-
CASSEWGNPVMNTEAFF	TGTGCCAGCAGTGAATGGGGCAATCCAGTTATGAACACTGAAGCTTTCTTT	17	-	TRBJ1-1	TRBV6-1	once
CASSGTGGGWTDTQYF	TGTGCCAGCAGTGGGACGGGAGGGGGCTGGACAGATACGCAGTATTTT	16	-	TRBJ2-3	TRBV6-1	-
CASSQAGQGSGYTF	TGTGCCAGCAGCCAGGCCGGACAGGGGTCTGGCTACACCTTC	14	TRBD1	TRBJ1-2	TRBV3-1/TRBV3-2	-
CASSETGVGEQFF	TGTGCCAGCAGTGAAACAGGGGTTGGGGAGCAGTTCTTC	13	TRBD1	TRBJ2-1	TRBV2	once
CASSQSGGSTDTQYF	TGTGCCAGCAGCCAAAGCGGGGGGAGCACAGATACGCAGTATTTT	15	TRBD2	TRBJ2-3	TRBV11-3	-
CASSETGDYEQYF	TGTGCCAGCAGTGAAACAGGGGACTACGAGCAGTACTTC	13	TRBD1	TRBJ2-7	TRBV25-1	-
CASSPPIGSGNTIYF	TGTGCCAGCTCACCACCGATTGGCTCGGGAAACACCATATATTTT	15	-	TRBJ1-3	TRBV18	-
CAWARDRNEKLFF	TGTGCCTGGGCCAGGGACAGGAATGAAAAACTGTTTTTT	13	TRBD1	TRBJ1-4	TRBV30	-
CASTFREVQHF	TGTGCCAGTACCTTTAGAGAGGTCCAGCATTTT	11	-	TRBJ1-5	TRBV19	few
CASSLGTIQETQYF	TGCGCCAGCAGCTTGGGGACTATACAAGAGACCCAGTACTTC	14	-	TRBJ2-5	TRBV5-1	-
CASSAGTGDYYGYTF	TGTGCCAGCAGCGCCGGGACAGGGGACTACTATGGCTACACCTTC	15	TRBD1	TRBJ1-2	TRBV7-6	-
CASSMPGTGLNYGYTF	TGTGCCAGCAGCATGCCCGGGACAGGACTTAACTATGGCTACACCTTC	16	TRBD1	TRBJ1-2	TRBV3-1/TRBV3-2	-
CASSSPTGPQHF	TGTGCCAGCAGCTCCCCGACGGGGCCCCAGCATTTT	12	-	TRBJ1-5	TRBV5-6	-
CASSIWTAGGATGELFF	TGTGCCAGTAGTATATGGACTGCGGGGGGCGCCACCGGGGAGCTGTTTTTT	17	TRBD2	TRBJ2-2	TRBV19	-
CASSEGLAGLPTDTQYF	TGTGCCAGCAGCGAAGGACTAGCGGGGCTTCCCACAGATACGCAGTATTTT	17	TRBD2	TRBJ2-3	TRBV2	-
CASTRASGSTDTQYF	TGTGCCAGCACCAGAGCTAGCGGAAGCACAGATACGCAGTATTTT	15	TRBD2	TRBJ2-3	TRBV9	-
CASGGEYSNQPQHF	TGTGCCAGCGGGGGGGAATATAGCAATCAGCCCCAGCATTTT	14	-	TRBJ1-5	TRBV2	-
CASSPPGGGEAGANVLTF	TGTGCCAGCAGCCCTCCTGGGGGGGGCGAGGCTGGGGCCAACGTCCTGACTTTC	18	-	TRBJ2-6	TRBV28	-
CASSLLGGGAADEQFF	TGCGCCAGCAGCCTCCTCGGCGGGGGGGCTGCGGATGAGCAGTTCTTC	16	TRBD2	TRBJ2-1	TRBV5-1	once
CATSEPGGNGNEKLFF	TGTGCCACCAGTGAGCCCGGGGGGAACGGTAATGAAAAACTGTTTTTT	16	-	TRBJ1-4	TRBV24-1	-
CASSLVKPGPLYGYTF	TGTGCCAGCAGCTTGGTGAAGCCAGGGCCTCTCTATGGCTACACCTTC	16	-	TRBJ1-2	TRBV5-6	few
CASSQSSGTDTQYF	TGTGCCAGCAGCCAGTCGTCCGGCACAGATACGCAGTATTTT	14	-	TRBJ2-3	TRBV11-3	-